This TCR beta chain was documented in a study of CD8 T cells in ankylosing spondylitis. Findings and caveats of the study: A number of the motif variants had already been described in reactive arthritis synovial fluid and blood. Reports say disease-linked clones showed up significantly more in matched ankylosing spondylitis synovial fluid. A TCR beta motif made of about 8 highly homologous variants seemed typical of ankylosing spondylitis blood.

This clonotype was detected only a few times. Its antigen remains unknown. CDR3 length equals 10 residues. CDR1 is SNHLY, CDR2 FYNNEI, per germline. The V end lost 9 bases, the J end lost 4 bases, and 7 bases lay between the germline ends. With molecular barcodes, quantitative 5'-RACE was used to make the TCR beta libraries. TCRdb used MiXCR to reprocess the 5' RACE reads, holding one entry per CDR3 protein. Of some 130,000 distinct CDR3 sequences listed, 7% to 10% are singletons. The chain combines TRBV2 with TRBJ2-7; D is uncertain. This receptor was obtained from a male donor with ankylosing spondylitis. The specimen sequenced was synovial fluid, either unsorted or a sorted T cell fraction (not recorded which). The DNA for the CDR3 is TGTGCCAGTGGGTGGTACGAGCAGTACTTC. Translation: CASGWYEQYF. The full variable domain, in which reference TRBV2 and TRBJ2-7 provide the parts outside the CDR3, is EPEVTQTPSHQVTQMGQEVILRCVPISNHLYFYWYRQILGQKVEFLVSFYNNEISEKSEIFDDQFSVERPDGSNFTLKIRSTKLEDSAMYFCASGWYEQYFGPGTRLTVT.